The 29 T cell receptor beta chains below were found in one sample sequenced in a study of human T cells and chemical hapten exposure. MiXCR was run by TCRdb on the RACE reads, yielding one entry per CDR3 protein. The sample carries 52,000 or so distinct CDR3 sequences, roughly 10% recorded once. Time point denoted: pre-sensitization, week 0. Treatment here: therapeutic diphenylcyclopropenone sensitization with weekly scalp DPC. The starting material was whole blood, obtained in connection with sensitization to the hapten diphenylcyclopropenone (DPC). Receptors were obtained from a man aged 35-49 years with alopecia areata. Some clones in this sample may be carry-over from other donors' samples.

A few counts support this clonotype. V is TRBV20-1 and J is TRBJ2-7, with D unclear. CDR3 length: 11 residues. Trimming pared 2 bases from V and 5 bases from J, leaving 7 bases between. Germline V gene data show CDR1 as DFQATT and CDR2 as SNEGSKA (reference sequence). CDR3 bases: TGCAGTGCTAGAATCTCGGACGAGCAGTACTTC. This encodes CSARISDEQYF.

This clonotype was seen repeatedly, ten times or more. The chain links TRBV14 to TRBJ2-5, with D uncertain. Trimming removed 1 base from V and 8 bases from J, with 5 bases in between. Per germline, CDR1 SGHDN and CDR2 FVKESK. The CDR3 extends over 11 amino acids. This CDR3 is CASSQGPTQYF. CDR3 bases: TGTGCCAGCAGCCAAGGGCCCACCCAGTACTTC.

This clonotype occurred many times. This chain joins TRBV10-1 and TRBJ2-1; no firm D call. V lost 0 bases and J lost 4, with 4 bases in between. Germline V gives CDR1 WNHNN, CDR2 SYGVQD (reference sequence). The CDR3 loop spans 13 amino acids. CDR3 nucleotides: TGCGCCAGCAGTGAGTCACTTTACAATGAGCAGTTCTTC. It yields the protein CASSESLYNEQFF.

This CDR3 reads CSVPGLAGAGEQFF. Here the CDR3 DNA reads TGCAGCGTGCCCGGACTAGCGGGAGCGGGTGAGCAGTTCTTC. This chain connects TRBV29-1 to TRBJ2-1; the match to TRBD2 covers 13 bases. The ends lost 6 bases at V and 9 bases at J; junction bases unmatched: 8. The CDR3 has 14 amino acids. The V gene's germline CDR1 is SQVTM and CDR2 ANQGSEA.

There are many counts of this clonotype. The rearrangement links TRBV20-1 to TRBJ2-2, with D perhaps matching TRBD1 (5 bases). The V gene lost 2 bases and the J gene lost 1 base, with 8 bases spanning the gap. The CDR3 spans 14 residues. Germline V CDR1 and CDR2: DFQATT, SNEGSKA (reference sequence). CDR3 sequence: CSARLQENTGELFF. In DNA form, the CDR3 reads TGCAGTGCTAGACTACAGGAGAACACCGGGGAGCTGTTTTTT.

The chain carries TRBV12-3 or TRBV12-4 and TRBJ2-1, with 11 bases identical to TRBD2. J was trimmed by 7 bases and V by 0 bases; bases with no gene match: 8. This CDR3 has 17 amino acids. The CDR3 reads CASSLALASGRRNEQFF. CDR3 nucleotides: TGTGCCAGCAGTTTAGCGCTGGCTAGCGGGAGGAGGAATGAGCAGTTCTTC.

This clonotype was picked up a small number of times. V and J are TRBV28 and TRBJ2-7; D may be TRBD1 or TRBD2 (5 bases each). V was shortened by 5 bases and J by 0 bases, with 14 bases between the two germline ends. This CDR3 is 15 amino acids long. Germline loops: CDR1 MDHEN, CDR2 SYDVKM. CDR3 sequence: CASSTGTVSSYEQYF. In DNA, the CDR3 is TGTGCCAGCAGTACCGGGACCGTGAGCTCCTACGAGCAGTACTTC. The whole variable domain, filled in from reference TRBV28 and TRBJ2-7, reads DVKVTQSSRYLVKRTGEKVFLECVQDMDHENMFWYRQDPGLGLRLIYFSYDVKMKEKGDIPEGYSVSREKKERFSLILESASTNQTSMYLCASSTGTVSSYEQYFGPGTRLTVT.

This chain joins TRBV13 and TRBJ2-7; the match to TRBD2 covers 11 bases. V was clipped by 4 bases and J by 5 bases; unmatched bases: 10. The CDR3 covers 16 residues. Germline assignment: CDR1 PRHDT and CDR2 FYEKMQ (reference sequence). CDR3 DNA sequence: TGTGCCAGCAGCTGGAGTGGTAGCGGGAGGGCGGACGAGCAGTACTTC. This gives the protein CASSWSGSGRADEQYF.

The J gene is TRBJ2-2, the V gene TRBV20-1, with D possibly being TRBD1 or TRBD2 (5 bases each). CDR1 and CDR2 from the germline V gene are DFQATT and SNEGSKA (reference sequence). With 0 bases removed from V and 7 bases from J, the gap between germline ends came to 15 bases. This CDR3 is built from 15 residues. The CDR3 spells CSARDPGQSNGELFF. CDR3 nucleotides: TGCAGTGCTAGAGACCCGGGGCAGTCGAACGGGGAGCTGTTTTTT.

This clonotype was seen a handful of times. The rearrangement links TRBV20-1 to TRBJ2-1, with D perhaps matching TRBD1 (5 bases). Trimming took 2 bases from V and 6 from J, leaving 8 bases between them. The germline V gene has CDR1 DFQATT and CDR2 SNEGSKA (reference sequence). This CDR3 spans 12 amino acids. CDR3 loop: CSARSGFNEQFF. In DNA form, the CDR3 reads TGCAGTGCTAGATCAGGGTTCAATGAGCAGTTCTTC.

This clonotype was seen only a few times. Here the CDR3 DNA reads TGTGCCAGCAGCGTAAGAGCAGATACGCAGTATTTT. This gives the protein CASSVRADTQYF. This chain uses TRBV9 with TRBJ2-3, with D hard to call. Trimming removed 1 base at V and 4 bases at J, with 4 bases between. There are 12 residues in the CDR3. Per germline, CDR1 SGDLS and CDR2 YYNGEE. Looking up the rest from reference TRBV9 and TRBJ2-3 gives the full variable domain: DSGVTQTPKHLITATGQRVTLRCSPRSGDLSVYWYQQSLDQGLQFLIQYYNGEERAKGNILERFSAQQFPDLHSELNLSSLELGDSALYFCASSVRADTQYFGPGTRLTVL.

The gene calls are TRBV10-3 and TRBJ2-1; TRBD2 aligns across 7 bases. The CDR3 length is 15 residues. Germline values: CDR1 ENHRY, CDR2 SYGVKD. Germline trimming cut 2 bases from V and 5 bases from J; bases unmatched to any gene: 6. CDR3 DNA sequence: TGTGCCATCAGTGAGGAGGGACTACTGAACAATGAGCAGTTCTTC. It encodes CAISEEGLLNNEQFF.

This clonotype was detected many times. The CDR3 nucleotides are TGTGCCAGCCGGGGACTAGCGGGAGTGTTGGAGCAGTTCTTC. This translates into CASRGLAGVLEQFF. The J gene is TRBJ2-1, the V gene TRBV6-2 or TRBV6-3, with 14 bases lining up with TRBD2. The V gene end was trimmed by 8 bases and the J gene end by 10 bases; junction bases not matched to a gene: 7. From germline, CDR1 is MNHEY and CDR2 SVGEGT. The CDR3 has 14 amino acids.

This clonotype came up a few times. V and J are TRBV28 and TRBJ2-1, with 7 bases lining up with TRBD2. The CDR3 sequence is 14 residues long. V trimming: 6 bases; J trimming: 0 bases; junction bases outside the gene matches: 2. The germline V gene encodes CDR1 MDHEN and CDR2 SYDVKM. CDR3 sequence (DNA): TGTGCCAGCAGGCGCGGGAGCTCCTACAATGAGCAGTTCTTC. Translation gives CASRRGSSYNEQFF.

This clonotype came up many times. The J gene is TRBJ1-1, the V gene TRBV7-6, with no clear D. V lost 1 base, J lost 0 bases, and 3 bases lay in between. This CDR3 region has 13 residues. Germline loops: CDR1 SGHVS, CDR2 FNYEAQ. CDR3 region: CASSLDMNTEAFF. The CDR3 region has the DNA TGTGCCAGCAGCTTAGATATGAACACTGAAGCTTTCTTT.

This clonotype was recorded many times. The chain recombines TRBV6-2 or TRBV6-3 with TRBJ2-3; possibly TRBD2 for D (6 bases). The germline gives CDR1 MNHEY, CDR2 SVGEGT. The CDR3 covers 13 residues. Trimming cost V 7 bases and J 0 bases, with 8 bases left between them. In DNA form, the CDR3 reads TGTGCCAGCATGAGCGGGAGCACAGATACGCAGTATTTT. The encoded protein is CASMSGSTDTQYF.

This clonotype was observed at least ten times. This chain joins TRBV7-6 and TRBJ2-5; TRBD2 matches at 12 bases. This CDR3 is 15 amino acids long. Germline values: CDR1 SGHVS, CDR2 FNYEAQ. Trimming cost V 5 bases and J 5 bases; bases outside gene matches: 6. The CDR3 here is CASSPWTSGDETQYF. In DNA, the CDR3 is TGTGCCAGCAGCCCTTGGACTAGCGGGGATGAGACCCAGTACTTC.

This clonotype was recorded a few times. J is TRBJ2-1 and V is TRBV5-1; 9 positions match TRBD2. The germline V gene encodes CDR1 SGHRS and CDR2 YFSETQ. J was trimmed by 8 bases and V by 5 bases; bases with no gene match: 8. The CDR3 loop spans 14 amino acids. CDR3 amino acids: CASRNQGLAYEQFF. CDR3 coding DNA: TGCGCCAGCAGGAACCAGGGACTAGCTTATGAGCAGTTCTTC.

The chain joins TRBV4-3 to TRBJ2-7; 10 bases are a match to TRBD2. V was pared by 1 base and J by 8 bases, with 11 bases of the junction left unmatched. The CDR3 sequence is 16 residues long. From germline, CDR1 is LGHNA and CDR2 YSLEER. CDR3 DNA: TGCGCCAGCAGCCAAGTCCCCGTTCTAGCGGGAGCACAGCAGTACTTC. Its protein product is CASSQVPVLAGAQQYF.

By frequency in the sample, this clonotype is medium-sized. The chain employs TRBV29-1 and TRBJ2-2; 7 positions agree with TRBD1. The CDR3 totals 13 residues. Trimming at V came to 6 bases and at J to 6 bases, leaving 7 bases not matched to a gene. The germline V gene encodes CDR1 SQVTM and CDR2 ANQGSEA. CDR3 in amino acids: CSVEGQRPGELFF. The CDR3 DNA follows: TGCAGCGTCGAGGGACAGAGGCCCGGGGAGCTGTTTTTT.

Ten or more counts support this clonotype. V usage is TRBV3-1 and J usage is TRBJ2-7; TRBD2 agrees at 10 bases. The CDR3 runs to 15 residues. From germline, CDR1 is LGHDT and CDR2 YNNKEL (reference sequence). V shed 1 base, J shed 2 bases, and the junction held 2 bases outside the gene matches. In nucleotides, the CDR3 is TGTGCCAGCAGCCAAGCCAGCGGGAGGGCCTACGAGCAGTACTTC. Translation: CASSQASGRAYEQYF.

The genes are TRBV27 and TRBJ1-6; 8 positions match TRBD1. V shed 2 bases and J 6 bases; nucleotides not matched to a gene: 6. This CDR3 region has 16 residues. CDR1 is MNHEY, CDR2 SMNVEV, per germline (reference sequence). The chain's CDR3 is CASSLRWTGFNSPLHF. The CDR3 nucleotides read TGTGCCAGCAGTTTACGGTGGACAGGGTTTAATTCACCCCTCCACTTT.

This chain uses TRBV9 with TRBJ2-5, with TRBD2 as a possible D gene (6 bases). CDR1 and CDR2 from the germline V gene are SGDLS and YYNGEE. The CDR3 length is 15 residues. Between the trimmed V and J ends, which lost 1 base and 3 bases, there was a span of 13 bases. The CDR3 region is CASSVWEDPKETQYF. As DNA, the CDR3 is TGTGCCAGCAGCGTATGGGAGGACCCGAAAGAGACCCAGTACTTC. Variable domain in full (rest from reference TRBV9 and TRBJ2-5): DSGVTQTPKHLITATGQRVTLRCSPRSGDLSVYWYQQSLDQGLQFLIQYYNGEERAKGNILERFSAQQFPDLHSELNLSSLELGDSALYFCASSVWEDPKETQYFGPGTRLLVL.

This clonotype was picked up many times. This chain links TRBV11-2 with TRBJ2-7; D is uncertain. Germline V CDR1 and CDR2: SGHAT, FQNNGV. The CDR3 is made up of 15 amino acids. V lost 6 bases and J 0 bases, leaving 15 bases between the germline ends. CDR3 residues: CASSPQWSPSYEQYF. CDR3 coding DNA: TGTGCCAGCAGTCCCCAGTGGAGCCCCTCCTACGAGCAGTACTTC.

The V and J genes are TRBV28 and TRBJ2-5, with D perhaps matching TRBD1 or TRBD2 (5 bases each). CDR1 is MDHEN, CDR2 SYDVKM, per germline. The ends were cut back, 6 bases at V and 5 bases at J, with 13 bases in the middle. The CDR3 has 13 amino acids. The CDR3 loop is CASRLRELETQYF. The DNA for the CDR3 is TGTGCCAGCAGGCTCAGGGAGTTGGAGACCCAGTACTTC.

This clonotype was counted only a few times. The chain combines TRBV7-9 with TRBJ2-2; unclear D gene. The germline V and J ends were trimmed by 0 bases and 7 bases, with 0 bases remaining between them. The CDR3 has 11 residues. Germline V lookup: CDR1 SEHNR, CDR2 FQNEAQ (reference sequence). The CDR3 loop is CASSLAGELFF. Written as DNA, the CDR3 is TGTGCCAGCAGCTTAGCCGGGGAGCTGTTTTTT.

V usage is TRBV28 and J usage is TRBJ1-6; no clear D. Trimming cost V 5 bases and J 0 bases, with 8 bases left between them. Germline values: CDR1 MDHEN, CDR2 SYDVKM. The CDR3 has 15 amino acids. CDR3 amino acids: CASSPRSSYNSPLHF. The CDR3 DNA follows: TGTGCCAGCAGTCCGAGGAGCTCCTATAATTCACCCCTCCACTTT.

This clonotype was seen ten or more times. The V and J genes are TRBV7-9 and TRBJ2-1, with TRBD2 identical over 16 bases. V was clipped by 5 bases and J by 3 bases; unmatched bases: 4. Germline V CDR1 and CDR2: SEHNR, FQNEAQ (reference sequence). The CDR3 runs to 17 residues. CDR3 bases: TGTGCCAGCAGCCTAGGGACTAGCGGGAGGGTCTACAATGAGCAGTTCTTC. This gives the protein CASSLGTSGRVYNEQFF.

This chain joins TRBV7-9 and TRBJ2-1, with 9 nucleotides matching TRBD2. Germline values: CDR1 SEHNR, CDR2 FQNEAQ (reference sequence). The CDR3 spans 18 residues. Losses at the gene ends were 1 base for V and 1 base for J; bases not matched to a gene: 8. The CDR3 region has the DNA TGTGCCAGCAGCTTAGGAATACTAGCGGGCGGTTCCTACAATGAGCAGTTCTTC. Its protein is CASSLGILAGGSYNEQFF.